This TCR beta chain was captured in a study of T cells in severe cutaneous drug reactions. Study results and limitations: Blister cells averaged roughly 30% and PBMC roughly 5% TRBV12-4 in carbamazepine-induced Stevens-Johnson syndrome or toxic epidermal necrolysis patients. A public TCRbeta CDR3 appeared in all seven CBZ-SJS/TEN blister samples, averaging about 15%.

TCR subtype-specific primers in iRepertoire multiplex PCR prepared libraries for bulk and single-cell sequencing. Bulk TCR beta libraries came from multiplex PCR with V, D, J primers. With the multiplex PCR reads reprocessed, TCRdb shows one record per CDR3 protein and no DNA. The table lists 21,000 or so distinct CDR3 sequences. Carbamazepine had induced Stevens-Johnson syndrome or toxic epidermal necrolysis in the sequenced donors. The CDR3 is made up of 14 amino acids. Germline V CDR1 and CDR2: SEHNR, FQNEAQ (reference sequence). Points on this clonotype: Antigen unknown.

V is TRBV7-9 and J is TRBJ1-1. The TCR comes from a human donor with toxic epidermal necrolysis, a severe cutaneous drug reaction. The sample consisted of PBMCs. The CDR3 region is CASSLVVWDAEAFF.